One TCR beta chain is described in this entry. This record belongs to a study of T cell responses to AZD1222 COVID-19 vaccine. TCRdb's table, derived via immunoSEQ multiplex PCR, lists solely in-frame clones and lacks some. This sample has 100,000 or so clones, with about 93% found just once. This CDR3 spans 13 amino acids. Trimming removed 3 bases from V and 0 bases from J, with 5 bases in between. Germline-derived CDR1 and CDR2 are MNHEY and SVGAGI. The chain combines TRBV6-5 with TRBJ1-1; D not certain. This receptor was obtained from an adult in good health. This specimen consisted of peripheral blood, obtained on day 0 of AZD1222 vaccination. CDR3 coding DNA: TGTGCCAGCAGTTATACGCTGAACACTGAAGCTTTCTTT. This codes for CASSYTLNTEAFF.